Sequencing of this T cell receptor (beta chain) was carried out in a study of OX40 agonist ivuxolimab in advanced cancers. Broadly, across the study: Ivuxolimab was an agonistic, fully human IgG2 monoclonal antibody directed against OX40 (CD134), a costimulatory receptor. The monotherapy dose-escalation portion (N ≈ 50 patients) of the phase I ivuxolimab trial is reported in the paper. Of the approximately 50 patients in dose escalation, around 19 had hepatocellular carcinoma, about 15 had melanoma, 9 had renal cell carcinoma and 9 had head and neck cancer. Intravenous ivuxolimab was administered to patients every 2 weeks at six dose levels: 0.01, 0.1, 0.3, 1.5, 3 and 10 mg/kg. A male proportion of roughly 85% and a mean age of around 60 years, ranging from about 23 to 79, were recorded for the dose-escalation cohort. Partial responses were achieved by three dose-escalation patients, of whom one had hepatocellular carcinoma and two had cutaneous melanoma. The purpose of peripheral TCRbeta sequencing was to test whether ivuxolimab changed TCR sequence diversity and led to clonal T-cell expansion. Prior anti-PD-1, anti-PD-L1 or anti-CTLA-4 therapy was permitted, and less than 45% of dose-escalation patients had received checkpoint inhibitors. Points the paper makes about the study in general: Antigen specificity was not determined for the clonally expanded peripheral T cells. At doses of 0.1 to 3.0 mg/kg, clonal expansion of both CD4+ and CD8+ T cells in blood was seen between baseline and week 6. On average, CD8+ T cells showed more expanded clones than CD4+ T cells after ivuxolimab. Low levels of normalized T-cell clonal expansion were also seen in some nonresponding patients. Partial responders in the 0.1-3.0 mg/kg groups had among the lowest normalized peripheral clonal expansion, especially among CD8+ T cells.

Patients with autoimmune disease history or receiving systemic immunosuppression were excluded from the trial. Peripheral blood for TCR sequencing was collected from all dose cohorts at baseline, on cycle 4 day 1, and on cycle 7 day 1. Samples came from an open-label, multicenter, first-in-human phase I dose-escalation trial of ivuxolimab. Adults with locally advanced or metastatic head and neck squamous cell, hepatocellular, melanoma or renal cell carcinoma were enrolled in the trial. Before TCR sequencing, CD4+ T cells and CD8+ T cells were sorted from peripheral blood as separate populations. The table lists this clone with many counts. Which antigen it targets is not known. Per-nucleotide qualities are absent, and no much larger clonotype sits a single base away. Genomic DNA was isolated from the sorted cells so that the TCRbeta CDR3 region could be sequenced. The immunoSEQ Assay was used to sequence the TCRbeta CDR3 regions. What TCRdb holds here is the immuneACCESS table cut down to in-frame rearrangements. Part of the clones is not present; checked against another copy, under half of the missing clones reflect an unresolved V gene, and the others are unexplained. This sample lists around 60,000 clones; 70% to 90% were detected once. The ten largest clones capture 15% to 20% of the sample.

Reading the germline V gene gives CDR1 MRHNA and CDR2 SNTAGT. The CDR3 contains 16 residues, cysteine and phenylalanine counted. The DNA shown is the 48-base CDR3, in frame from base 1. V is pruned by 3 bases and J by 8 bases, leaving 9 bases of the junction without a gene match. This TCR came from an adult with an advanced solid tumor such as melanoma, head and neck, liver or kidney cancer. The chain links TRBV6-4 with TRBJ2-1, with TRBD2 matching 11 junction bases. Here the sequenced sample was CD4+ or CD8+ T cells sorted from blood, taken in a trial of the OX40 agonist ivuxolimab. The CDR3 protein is CASSETSGKGVDEQFF. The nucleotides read TGTGCCAGCAGTGAGACTAGCGGGAAGGGAGTCGATGAGCAGTTCTTC.